These 2 T cell receptor beta chains came from one sample sequenced in a study of control samples from healthy donors and cancer patients. Using immunoSEQ multiplex PCR, the repertoire was profiled, and TCRdb retains in-frame clones only, with some absent. Counted here are fewer than 500,000 clones, over 75% occurring once; the ten biggest clones make up around 6.5%. The source material was PBMCs. These receptor sequences come from a man in his forties or fifties with head and neck cancer.

The rearrangement links TRBV5-8 to TRBJ2-7, with 8 bases lining up with TRBD2. The length of the CDR3 is 16 residues. CDR1 is SGHTS and CDR2 is YDEGEE in the germline V gene. Trimming removed 2 bases from V and 4 bases from J; junction bases left unmatched: 11. The CDR3 coding sequence is TGTGCCAGCAGCTTCTCGGGGGGGCGGGAGCGGTACGAGCAGTACTTC. This gives the protein CASSFSGGRERYEQYF.

As regards this clone: The same CDR3 can be traced to other DNA sequences in this sample. The genes are TRBV5-1 and TRBJ2-3; no clear D gene. The CDR3 sequence is 13 residues long. CDR1 and CDR2 (germline): SGHRS, YFSETQ. Trimming shortened V by 0 bases and J by 3 bases, and 5 bases separated the two germline ends. CDR3 sequence (DNA): TGCGCCAGCAGCTTGGACGGAACAGATACGCAGTATTTT. Protein sequence: CASSLDGTDTQYF.